The next 30 T cell receptor beta chains were all read from a single sample in a study of blood T cell repertoires in COVID-19. Assay used: immunoSEQ multiplex PCR; TCRdb lists only in-frame clones, some missing. The repertoire consists of about 85,000 clones, with about 91% occurring once and the leading ten covering roughly 4.8%. Sample: peripheral blood. These receptors originate from a woman aged 80 or older with acute or convalescent COVID-19.

The chain employs TRBV19 and TRBJ1-2; D is unresolved. This CDR3 contains 14 residues. The germline CDR1 and CDR2 sequences are LNHDA and SQIVND (reference sequence). Between the trimmed V and J ends, which lost 1 base and 2 bases, there was a span of 8 bases. The CDR3 coding sequence is TGTGCCAGTAGTATAGGGAGGGCGAACTATGGCTACACCTTC. Residues: CASSIGRANYGYTF.

The CDR3 region has the DNA TGTGCCAGCAGTGGTAGGGGCAGCTACAATCAGCCCCAGCATTTT. Translation: CASSGRGSYNQPQHF. This rearrangement joins TRBV2 to TRBJ1-5, with TRBD1 as a possible D gene (5 bases). The germline CDR1 and CDR2 sequences are SNHLY and FYNNEI. The V gene lost 4 bases and the J gene lost 3 bases, with 13 bases spanning the gap. CDR3 size: 15 residues. The full variable domain, its missing parts supplied by reference TRBV2 and TRBJ1-5, is EPEVTQTPSHQVTQMGQEVILRCVPISNHLYFYWYRQILGQKVEFLVSFYNNEISEKSEIFDDQFSVERPDGSNFTLKIRSTKLEDSAMYFCASSGRGSYNQPQHFGDGTRLSIL.

The chain recombines TRBV5-5 with TRBJ2-3; D is ambiguous. From germline, CDR1 is SGHKS and CDR2 YYEKEE (reference sequence). V lost 2 bases and J lost 1, with 11 bases in between. The CDR3 sequence is 15 residues long. CDR3 nucleotides: TGTGCCAGCAGCTTCGGGTATTGGGGCACAGATACGCAGTATTTT. This sequence encodes CASSFGYWGTDTQYF. The full variable domain, with the rest looked up from reference TRBV5-5 and TRBJ2-3, is DAGVTQSPTHLIKTRGQQVTLRCSPISGHKSVSWYQQVLGQGPQFIFQYYEKEERGRGNFPDRFSARQFPNYSSELNVNALLLGDSALYLCASSFGYWGTDTQYFGPGTRLTVL.

The gene calls are TRBV30 and TRBJ2-7; 7 nucleotides match TRBD1. There are 12 residues in the CDR3. CDR1 is GTSNPN, CDR2 SVGIG, per germline (reference sequence). Trimming removed 3 bases from V and 6 bases from J; junction bases left unmatched: 5. CDR3 loop: CAWRETGREQYF. CDR3 bases: TGTGCCTGGAGGGAGACAGGGCGCGAGCAGTACTTC. Filled out from reference TRBV30 and TRBJ2-7, the complete variable domain reads SQTIHQWPATLVQPVGSPLSLECTVEGTSNPNLYWYRQAAGRGLQLLFYSVGIGQISSEVPQNLSASRPQDRQFILSSKKLLLSDSGFYLCAWRETGREQYFGPGTRLTVT.

V usage is TRBV30 and J usage is TRBJ1-5; 12 bases line up with TRBD1. The CDR3 length is 15 residues. V gave up 5 bases and J gave up 7 bases; unmatched junction bases: 9. The germline V gene encodes CDR1 GTSNPN and CDR2 SVGIG (reference sequence). CDR3 protein: CAWAMGQGAGQPQHF. CDR3 DNA sequence: TGTGCCTGGGCGATGGGACAGGGGGCCGGACAGCCCCAGCATTTT.

The V call is TRBV3-1 (or the pseudogene TRBV3-2), the J call TRBJ1-3; TRBD1 matches 9 bases. V gave up 0 bases and J gave up 0 bases; unmatched junction bases: 9. In germline, CDR1 is LGHDT, CDR2 YNNKEL (reference sequence). The CDR3 runs to 19 residues. CDR3 sequence: CASSQDVRGQGPSGNTIYF. DNA of the CDR3: TGTGCCAGCAGCCAAGATGTCAGGGGACAGGGACCCTCTGGAAACACCATATATTTT.

The chain couples TRBV18 to TRBJ2-7; TRBD2 matches 13 bases. The CDR3 is made up of 15 amino acids. Germline values: CDR1 KGHSH, CDR2 LQKENI. Trimming at V came to 3 bases and at J to 4 bases, leaving 3 bases not matched to a gene. For the CDR3, the DNA is TGTGCCAGCTCACCGGGACTAGCGGGGCTTTACGAGCAGTACTTC. It codes for CASSPGLAGLYEQYF.

The chain joins TRBV30 to TRBJ2-7; 8 bases line up with TRBD2. The V gene's germline CDR1 is GTSNPN and CDR2 SVGIG (reference sequence). This CDR3 contains 14 residues. Trimming removed 5 bases from V and 9 bases from J; junction bases left unmatched: 15. The CDR3 protein is CAWAGGTGLRGQYF. In DNA, the CDR3 is TGTGCCTGGGCGGGGGGAACTGGGCTACGAGGGCAGTACTTC.

This clone has only a few counts. J is TRBJ2-3 and V is TRBV3-1 (or the pseudogene TRBV3-2); perhaps TRBD1 as D (5 bases). Trimming pared 1 base from V and 0 bases from J, leaving 8 bases between. Germline V gene lookup returns CDR1 LGHDT and CDR2 YNNKEL (reference sequence). The CDR3 has 15 residues. The CDR3 protein is CASSQVRTSTDTQYF. CDR3 DNA sequence: TGTGCCAGCAGCCAAGTTAGGACAAGCACAGATACGCAGTATTTT.

V is TRBV27 and J is TRBJ2-2; 7 bases match TRBD2. With V trimmed by 0 bases and J by 2 bases, 0 bases remained unmatched. Germline V lookup: CDR1 MNHEY, CDR2 SMNVEV (reference sequence). The CDR3 is 15 residues long. The CDR3: CASSLSTSNTGELFF. CDR3 nucleotides: TGTGCCAGCAGTTTATCGACTAGCAACACCGGGGAGCTGTTTTTT.

V gene TRBV19 combines with J gene TRBJ1-2; the match to TRBD1 covers 8 bases. V dropped 6 bases and J dropped 8; count of bases not matched to a gene: 11. The germline gives CDR1 LNHDA, CDR2 SQIVND (reference sequence). The CDR3 has 14 residues. The CDR3 is CASRILGQGRGYTF. The DNA for the CDR3 is TGTGCCAGTAGGATACTTGGACAGGGCAGGGGCTACACCTTC.

This chain uses TRBV7-9 with TRBJ2-5, with 12 bases aligning to TRBD2. This CDR3 has 16 residues. CDR1 is SEHNR and CDR2 is FQNEAQ in the germline V gene (reference sequence). V was pared by 0 bases and J by 5 bases, with 4 bases of the junction left unmatched. CDR3 loop: CASSLALAGGQETQYF. The DNA of the CDR3 is TGTGCCAGCAGCTTAGCGCTAGCGGGGGGGCAGGAGACCCAGTACTTC.

This clone was counted a single time. The chain joins TRBV7-8 to TRBJ2-7, with TRBD2 identical over 10 bases. The CDR3 totals 17 residues. CDR1 and CDR2 from the germline V gene are SGHVS and FQNEAQ. J was trimmed by 7 bases and V by 1 base; bases with no gene match: 13. The DNA of the CDR3 is TGTGCCAGCAGCTTAGGTGCTAGCGGGGGTTCGGGCAGTGAGCAGTACTTC. Translation: CASSLGASGGSGSEQYF.

V is TRBV19 and J is TRBJ1-5; 8 bases match TRBD1. Germline trimming cut 4 bases from V and 1 base from J; bases unmatched to any gene: 3. Germline values: CDR1 LNHDA, CDR2 SQIVND (reference sequence). This CDR3 has 15 residues. The CDR3 loop reads CASSTGQGSNQPQHF. The CDR3, as DNA: TGTGCCAGTAGTACAGGACAGGGCAGCAATCAGCCCCAGCATTTT.

The chain employs TRBV5-1 and TRBJ2-3, with D possibly being TRBD2 (6 bases). In germline, CDR1 is SGHRS, CDR2 YFSETQ. V lost 5 bases to trimming and J lost 5 bases, with 12 bases between them. CDR3 size: 13 residues. Here the CDR3 reads CASSYGGKDTQYF. The CDR3 DNA reads as TGCGCCAGCAGTTATGGGGGGAAAGATACGCAGTATTTT. The variable domain in full, with the rest retrieved from reference TRBV5-1 and TRBJ2-3, is KAGVTQTPRYLIKTRGQQVTLSCSPISGHRSVSWYQQTPGQGLQFLFEYFSETQRNKGNFPGRFSGRQFSNSRSEMNVSTLELGDSALYLCASSYGGKDTQYFGPGTRLTVL.

The count of this clone is one. The V gene is TRBV19, the J gene TRBJ2-2; D may be TRBD2 (6 bases). The CDR3 loop spans 15 amino acids. V dropped 6 bases and J dropped 3 bases, with 14 bases sitting between them. Germline CDR1 and CDR2: LNHDA and SQIVND (reference sequence). The CDR3 nucleotides are TGTGCCAGTAGCGAAGGAGTAGCGGACACCGGGGAGCTGTTTTTT. This encodes CASSEGVADTGELFF.

This chain uses TRBV5-4 with TRBJ2-1, with 9 nucleotides matching TRBD2. The J segment lost 10 bases and the V segment lost 4 bases, leaving 3 bases of the junction unmatched. The CDR3 sequence is 12 residues long. Germline V lookup: CDR1 SGHNT, CDR2 YYREEE (reference sequence). The CDR3 nucleotides are TGTGCCAGCAGCCCTAGCGGGGTCGAGCAGTTCTTC. This codes for CASSPSGVEQFF.

This chain joins TRBV7-9 and TRBJ1-4; 10 bases are shared with TRBD1. Trimming removed 5 bases from V and 5 bases from J; junction bases left unmatched: 5. The CDR3 totals 15 residues. Germline assignment: CDR1 SEHNR and CDR2 FQNEAQ (reference sequence). CDR3 sequence: CASSTRTGGNEKLFF. CDR3 DNA: TGTGCCAGCAGCACCAGGACAGGGGGGAATGAAAAACTGTTTTTT.

The V and J genes are TRBV6-6 and TRBJ2-1, with a tentative D call TRBD2 (7 bases). The CDR3 is 15 residues long. The V end lost 2 bases, the J end lost 9 bases, and 17 bases lay between the germline ends. Germline loops: CDR1 MNHNY, CDR2 SVGAGI (reference sequence). DNA for the CDR3: TGTGCCAGCAGTTACCGGGGGGCGCGTTTAGGTGAGCAGTTCTTC. Translation gives CASSYRGARLGEQFF.

In DNA, the CDR3 is TGTGCCTGGAGCGCGGGGGGGAGGGATGGCTACACCTTC. Its translation is CAWSAGGRDGYTF. The chain employs TRBV30 and TRBJ1-2, with a weak D call TRBD1 (5 bases). The CDR3 runs to 13 residues. With 3 bases removed from V and 6 bases from J, the gap between germline ends came to 14 bases. In germline, CDR1 is GTSNPN, CDR2 SVGIG (reference sequence).

In nucleotides, the CDR3 is TGTGCCAGCACCCCACTGGGGAGGAGCACTGAAGCTTTCTTT. It is translated as CASTPLGRSTEAFF. The chain carries TRBV7-9 and TRBJ1-1; D is ambiguous. V lost 7 bases and J 4 bases, leaving 16 bases between the germline ends. The CDR3 has 14 amino acids. Germline V CDR1 and CDR2: SEHNR, FQNEAQ (reference sequence).

J is TRBJ1-5 and V is TRBV6-5; 8 nucleotides align to TRBD1. The junction had 4 bases not matched to a gene; V was cut back by 8 bases and J by 1 base. CDR1 and CDR2 from the germline V gene are MNHEY and SVGAGI. This CDR3 is built from 14 residues. As DNA, the CDR3 is TGTGCCAGCGCGGACAGGGCCAGCAATCAGCCCCAGCATTTT. It codes for CASADRASNQPQHF.

The genes are TRBV7-2 and TRBJ2-3; maybe TRBD1 (6 bases). CDR3 length: 16 residues. Germline V lookup: CDR1 SGHTA, CDR2 FQGNSA. Trimming took 2 bases from V and 4 from J, leaving 16 bases between them. In DNA, the CDR3 is TGTGCCAGCAGCTTAATGCTTGCAGGGGCTGCAGATACGCAGTATTTT. This encodes CASSLMLAGAADTQYF.

V is TRBV3-1 (or the pseudogene TRBV3-2) and J is TRBJ2-7; 13 nucleotides match TRBD2. The CDR3 length is 15 residues. V shed 4 bases, J shed 2 bases, and the junction held 2 bases outside the gene matches. Germline values: CDR1 LGHDT, CDR2 YNNKEL (reference sequence). CDR3 DNA: TGTGCCAGCAGCCCGGGGACTAGCGGGACCTACGAGCAGTACTTC. This translates into CASSPGTSGTYEQYF.

J is TRBJ1-1 and V is TRBV5-1, with D perhaps TRBD1 (6 bases). The CDR3 is 14 residues long. In germline, CDR1 is SGHRS, CDR2 YFSETQ. The ends were cut back, 0 bases at V and 3 bases at J, with 9 bases in the middle. CDR3 residues: CASSLEAGDTEAFF. CDR3 DNA: TGCGCCAGCAGCTTGGAGGCAGGGGACACTGAAGCTTTCTTT.

The chain combines TRBV2 with TRBJ2-7; 8 nucleotides line up with TRBD2. The V and J ends lost 6 bases and 6 bases, in that order; junction bases with no gene match: 16. The CDR3 sequence is 16 residues long. Looked up from germline, CDR1 is SNHLY and CDR2 is FYNNEI. Here the CDR3 DNA reads TGTGCCAGCAGCGCCGATACTAGCGGCCCCCGCCCCGAGCAGTACTTC. Residues: CASSADTSGPRPEQYF.

DNA of the CDR3: TGTGCCTGGGCGGGGGGGGGCCCGCAAGAGACCCAGTACTTC. Its translation is CAWAGGGPQETQYF. The chain has TRBV30 and TRBJ2-5; 9 bases fit TRBD2. This CDR3 region has 14 residues. The J segment lost 2 bases and the V segment lost 5 bases, leaving 6 bases of the junction unmatched. CDR1 is GTSNPN and CDR2 is SVGIG in the germline V gene (reference sequence).

The genes are TRBV19 and TRBJ2-1; 9 nucleotides agree with TRBD2. The germline gives CDR1 LNHDA, CDR2 SQIVND (reference sequence). This CDR3 region has 14 residues. V trimming: 5 bases; J trimming: 5 bases; junction bases outside the gene matches: 4. The CDR3 bases are TGTGCCAGTAGTGGGGGACTAGCCCACAATGAGCAGTTCTTC. The encoded protein is CASSGGLAHNEQFF. The whole variable domain, filled in from reference TRBV19 and TRBJ2-1, reads DGGITQSPKYLFRKEGQNVTLSCEQNLNHDAMYWYRQDPGQGLRLIYYSQIVNDFQKGDIAEGYSVSREKKESFPLTVTSAQKNPTAFYLCASSGGLAHNEQFFGPGTRLTVL.

This chain links TRBV4-2 with TRBJ2-7, with 7 positions matching TRBD1. The CDR3 runs 15 residues. Germline loops: CDR1 LGHNA, CDR2 YNFKEQ. V shed 5 bases and J 7 bases; nucleotides not matched to a gene: 14. The CDR3 is CASSRDSRQSGEQYF. CDR3 DNA sequence: TGTGCCAGCAGCAGGGACAGCCGCCAATCGGGAGAGCAGTACTTC.

This clone came up a few times. The V and J genes are TRBV7-9 and TRBJ2-1; TRBD2 matches 10 bases. Trimming cost V 3 bases and J 8 bases; bases outside gene matches: 7. This CDR3 has 15 residues. In germline, CDR1 is SEHNR, CDR2 FQNEAQ (reference sequence). DNA for the CDR3: TGTGCCAGCAGCTTCACAAGCGGGGGGGCGCATGAGCAGTTCTTC. Its protein is CASSFTSGGAHEQFF.